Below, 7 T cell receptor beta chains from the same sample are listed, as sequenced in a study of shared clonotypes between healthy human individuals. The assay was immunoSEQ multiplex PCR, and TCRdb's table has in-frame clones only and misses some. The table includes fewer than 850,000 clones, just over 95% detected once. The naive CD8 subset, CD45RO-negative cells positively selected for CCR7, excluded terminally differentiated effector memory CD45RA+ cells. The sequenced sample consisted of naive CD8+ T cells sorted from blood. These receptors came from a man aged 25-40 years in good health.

The CDR3 region has the DNA TGTGCCAGCAGCCCCCGGCCTAGCGGGATGAGGGACAATGAGCAGTTCTTC. Translated, it gives CASSPRPSGMRDNEQFF. This chain joins TRBV7-9 and TRBJ2-1; 9 bases are shared with TRBD2. Germline values: CDR1 SEHNR, CDR2 FQNEAQ (reference sequence). The CDR3 extends over 17 amino acids. Germline trimming cut 5 bases from V and 5 bases from J; bases unmatched to any gene: 13.

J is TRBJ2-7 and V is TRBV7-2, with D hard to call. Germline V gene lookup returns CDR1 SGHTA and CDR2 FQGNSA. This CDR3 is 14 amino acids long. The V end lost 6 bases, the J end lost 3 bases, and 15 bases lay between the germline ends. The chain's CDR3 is CASSSIFGLYEQYF. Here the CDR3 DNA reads TGTGCCAGCAGTTCCATTTTCGGGCTCTACGAGCAGTACTTC.

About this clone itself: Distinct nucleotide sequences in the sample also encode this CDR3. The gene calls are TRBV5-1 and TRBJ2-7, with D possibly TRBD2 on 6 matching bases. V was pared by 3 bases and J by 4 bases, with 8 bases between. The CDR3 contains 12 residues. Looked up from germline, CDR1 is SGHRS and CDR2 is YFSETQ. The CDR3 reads CASSSSGYEQYF. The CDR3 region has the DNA TGCGCCAGCAGCTCGAGCGGGTACGAGCAGTACTTC.

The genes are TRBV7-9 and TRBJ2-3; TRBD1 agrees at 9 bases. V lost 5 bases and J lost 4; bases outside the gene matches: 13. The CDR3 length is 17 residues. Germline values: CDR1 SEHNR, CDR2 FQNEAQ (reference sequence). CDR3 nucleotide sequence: TGTGCCAGCAGCCAAATACCAGGACAGGGGATCTCAGATACGCAGTATTTT. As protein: CASSQIPGQGISDTQYF.

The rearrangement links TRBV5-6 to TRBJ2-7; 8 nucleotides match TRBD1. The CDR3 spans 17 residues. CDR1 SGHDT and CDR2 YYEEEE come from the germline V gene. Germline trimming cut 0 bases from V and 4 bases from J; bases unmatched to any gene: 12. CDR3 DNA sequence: TGTGCCAGCAGCTTGGCTTCTACGCGGCAGGGGGCTTACGAGCAGTACTTC. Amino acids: CASSLASTRQGAYEQYF.

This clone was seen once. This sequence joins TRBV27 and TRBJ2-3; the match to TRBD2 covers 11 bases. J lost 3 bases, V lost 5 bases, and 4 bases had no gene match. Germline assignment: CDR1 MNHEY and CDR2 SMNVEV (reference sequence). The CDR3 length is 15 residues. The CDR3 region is CASSPIAGGTDTQYF. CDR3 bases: TGTGCCAGCAGTCCCATAGCGGGAGGGACAGATACGCAGTATTTT.

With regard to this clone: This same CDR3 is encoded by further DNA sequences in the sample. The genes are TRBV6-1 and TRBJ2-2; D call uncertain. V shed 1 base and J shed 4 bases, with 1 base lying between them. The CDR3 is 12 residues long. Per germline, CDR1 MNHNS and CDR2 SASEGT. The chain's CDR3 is CASSEGTGELFF. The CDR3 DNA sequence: TGTGCCAGCAGTGAAGGCACCGGGGAGCTGTTTTTT.